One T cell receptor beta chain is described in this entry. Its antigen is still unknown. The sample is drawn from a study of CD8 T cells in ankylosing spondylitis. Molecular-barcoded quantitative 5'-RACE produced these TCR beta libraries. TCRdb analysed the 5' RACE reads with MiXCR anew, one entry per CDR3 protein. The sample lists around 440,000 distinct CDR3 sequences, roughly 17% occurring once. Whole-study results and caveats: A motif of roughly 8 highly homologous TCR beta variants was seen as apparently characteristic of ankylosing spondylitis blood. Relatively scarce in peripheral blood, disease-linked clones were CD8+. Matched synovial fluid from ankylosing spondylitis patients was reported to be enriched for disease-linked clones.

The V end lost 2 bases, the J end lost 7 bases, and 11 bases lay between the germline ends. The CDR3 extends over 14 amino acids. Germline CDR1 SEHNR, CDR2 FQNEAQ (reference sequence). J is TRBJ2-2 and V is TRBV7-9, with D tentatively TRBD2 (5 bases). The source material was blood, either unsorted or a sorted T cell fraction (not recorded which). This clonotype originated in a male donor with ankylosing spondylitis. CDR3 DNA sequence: TGTGCCAGCAGCTTATCTGAGGGTTTCGGGGAGCTGTTTTTT. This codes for CASSLSEGFGELFF. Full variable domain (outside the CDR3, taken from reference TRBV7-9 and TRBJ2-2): DTGVSQNPRHKITKRGQNVTFRCDPISEHNRLYWYRQTLGQGPEFLTYFQNEAQLEKSRLLSDRFSAERPKGSFSTLEIQRTEQGDSAMYLCASSLSEGFGELFFGEGSRLTVL.